This T cell receptor (beta chain) was identified in a study of T cell responses to AZD1222 COVID-19 vaccine. Study summary: Second doses were pooled across both intervals (about 4 or about 12 weeks).

CDR1 and CDR2 (germline): KGHDR, SFDVKD. This CDR3 region has 14 residues. V lost 5 bases to trimming and J lost 0 bases, with 7 bases between them. Clones were read by immunoSEQ multiplex PCR, and TCRdb kept only the in-frame ones, dropping some. In the table there are tens of thousands of clones, 70% to 90% of which are singletons. Source: peripheral blood, taken on day 0 of AZD1222 vaccination. The chain employs TRBV24-1 and TRBJ1-5; D is ambiguous. The sequence was obtained from an adult in good health. CDR3 residues: CATSVTGSNQPQHF. The CDR3 nucleotides read TGTGCCACCAGTGTAACGGGTAGCAATCAGCCCCAGCATTTT.